This entry lists 7 T cell receptor beta chains sequenced from one sample in a study of long-term antiretroviral therapy in people with HIV. A v3.0 immunoSEQ assay was performed at survey level. Sequencing used immunoSEQ multiplex PCR; TCRdb keeps in-frame clones, though not all of them. Of tens of thousands of clones listed, over 75% are singletons. Sequencing used unsorted PBMCs, obtained 0.8 years before starting antiretroviral therapy. Receptors were obtained from a man between 18 and 29 years old with HIV.

This clone was seen just once. The chain has TRBV5-6 and TRBJ1-6, with TRBD1 as a possible D gene (5 bases). The germline V gene has CDR1 SGHDT and CDR2 YYEEEE. V lost 3 bases to trimming and J lost 10 bases, with 17 bases between them. The CDR3 length is 15 residues. The CDR3 region is CASSYRQPLGSPLHF. CDR3 DNA sequence: TGTGCCAGCAGCTACCGACAGCCGCTAGGGTCACCCCTCCACTTT.

This chain links TRBV10-3 with TRBJ2-7, with 8 bases fitting TRBD2. Germline assignment: CDR1 ENHRY and CDR2 SYGVKD. CDR3 length: 16 amino acids. J gave up 1 base and V 0 bases, and 5 bases lay outside the gene matches. The CDR3 reads CAISESVSGTSYEQYF. The CDR3 bases are TGTGCCATCAGTGAGTCCGTTAGCGGGACTTCCTACGAGCAGTACTTC.

The chain carries TRBV9 and TRBJ2-5, with 7 bases that match TRBD2. Per the germline V gene, CDR1 is SGDLS and CDR2 is YYNGEE. The trim removed 0 bases at V and 3 bases at J, leaving 2 bases unmatched. This CDR3 has 14 amino acids. The CDR3 sequence: CASSVVGGKETQYF. The CDR3 DNA reads TGTGCCAGCAGCGTAGTGGGGGGGAAAGAGACCCAGTACTTC.

J is TRBJ1-6 and V is TRBV19; 9 bases align to TRBD1. The CDR3 spans 12 residues. Looked up from germline, CDR1 is LNHDA and CDR2 is SQIVND (reference sequence). V was clipped by 10 bases and J by 7 bases; unmatched bases: 2. For the CDR3, the DNA is TGTGCCACCGGACAGGGGAATTCACCCCTCCACTTT. As protein: CATGQGNSPLHF.

J is TRBJ2-7 and V is TRBV7-2; D remains ambiguous. Germline V lookup: CDR1 SGHTA, CDR2 FQGNSA. CDR3 size: 14 residues. V dropped 5 bases and J dropped 0 bases, with 11 bases sitting between them. This CDR3 is CASSPTQASYEQYF. In DNA form, the CDR3 reads TGTGCCAGCAGCCCCACCCAGGCCTCCTACGAGCAGTACTTC.

This clone was seen more than once but under ten times. The chain combines TRBV6-5 with TRBJ2-3, with 11 bases fitting TRBD2. The CDR3 length is 16 residues. The junction had 7 bases not matched to a gene; V was cut back by 4 bases and J by 4 bases. Germline CDR1 MNHEY, CDR2 SVGAGI. This CDR3 reads CASSLGVAGGPDTQYF. The DNA for the CDR3 is TGTGCCAGCAGTTTGGGGGTAGCGGGAGGGCCAGATACGCAGTATTTT.

This chain connects TRBV18 to TRBJ2-7; a possible D gene is TRBD2 (6 bases). CDR3 length equals 16 residues. V was clipped by 2 bases and J by 7 bases, with 21 bases between them. Germline-derived CDR1 and CDR2 are KGHSH and LQKENI. This CDR3 is CASSPFGGTLLREQYF. The CDR3 DNA sequence: TGTGCCAGCTCACCATTTGGCGGGACTCTACTCCGAGAGCAGTACTTC.